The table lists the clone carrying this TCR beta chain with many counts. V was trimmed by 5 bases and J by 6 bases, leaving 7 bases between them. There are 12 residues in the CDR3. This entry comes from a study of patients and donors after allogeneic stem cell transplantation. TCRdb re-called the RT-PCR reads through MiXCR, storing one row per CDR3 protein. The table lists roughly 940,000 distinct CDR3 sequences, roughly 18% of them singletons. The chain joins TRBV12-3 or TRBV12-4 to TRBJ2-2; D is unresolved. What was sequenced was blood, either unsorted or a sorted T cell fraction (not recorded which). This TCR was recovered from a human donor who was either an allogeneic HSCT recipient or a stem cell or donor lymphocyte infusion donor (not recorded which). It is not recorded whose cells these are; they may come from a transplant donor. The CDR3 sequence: CASSPLAGELFF. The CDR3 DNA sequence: TGTGCCAGCAGTCCCCTCGCCGGGGAGCTGTTTTTT.